The source of this TCR beta chain is a study of cytomegalovirus exposure and HLA in healthy donors. Overall study findings and caveats: The later analysis indicated that the majority of CMV-associated TCR beta chains appeared HLA-restricted. Sequencing likely caused a cluster of highly shared sequence variants.

V lost 1 base to trimming and J lost 0 bases, with 15 bases between them. Per the germline V gene, CDR1 is SGDLS and CDR2 is YYNGEE. The CDR3 has 17 amino acids. The PCR had 60 Vbeta and 13 Jbeta primers. Sequencing was performed with immunoSEQ multiplex PCR; in TCRdb, only in-frame clones are kept and a portion is missing. The sample has 150,000 to 200,000 clones, roughly 80% seen once. As concerns this clone: Its target is not known.

J is TRBJ2-3 and V is TRBV9, with D perhaps TRBD2 (6 bases). The source material was PBMCs. This sequence originates from a man younger than 35 in good health and CMV-seropositive. This CDR3 is CASSVLSGGGSTDTQYF. DNA of the CDR3: TGTGCCAGCAGCGTACTCTCCGGTGGGGGGAGCACAGATACGCAGTATTTT.